The 2 T cell receptor beta chains below were found in one sample sequenced in a study of T cell repertoires in cytomegalovirus infection. TCRdb re-derived calls from the reads in MiXCR, one entry per CDR3 protein. The sample records about 78,000 distinct CDR3 sequences, 35% to 45% being singletons. These receptors lack a known antigen. Sequencing was performed on CD8+ T cells from cultured PBMCs, taken from culture after CMV antigen stimulation. The receptors shown here come from a human donor in good health (CMV status not recorded). Some clones in this sample may be carry-over from other donors' samples.

The rearrangement uses TRBV4-3 and TRBJ2-1; 9 nucleotides match TRBD2. Germline CDR1 is LGHNA and CDR2 is YSLEER. The length of the CDR3 is 18 residues. Trimming cost V 0 bases and J 4 bases; bases outside gene matches: 10. The CDR3 is CASSQDPPAGGYYNEQFF. In nucleotides, the CDR3 is TGCGCCAGCAGCCAAGATCCCCCAGCGGGGGGATATTACAATGAGCAGTTCTTC.

The chain is built from TRBV6-2 or TRBV6-3 and TRBJ1-5; a weak D match, TRBD1 (5 bases). The CDR3 runs 14 residues. The germline CDR1 and CDR2 sequences are MNHEY and SVGEGT. Trimming removed 2 bases from V and 7 bases from J, with 12 bases in between. This chain's CDR3 is CASSYGAGRQPQHF. DNA of the CDR3: TGTGCCAGCAGTTACGGGGCAGGGCGGCAGCCCCAGCATTTT.